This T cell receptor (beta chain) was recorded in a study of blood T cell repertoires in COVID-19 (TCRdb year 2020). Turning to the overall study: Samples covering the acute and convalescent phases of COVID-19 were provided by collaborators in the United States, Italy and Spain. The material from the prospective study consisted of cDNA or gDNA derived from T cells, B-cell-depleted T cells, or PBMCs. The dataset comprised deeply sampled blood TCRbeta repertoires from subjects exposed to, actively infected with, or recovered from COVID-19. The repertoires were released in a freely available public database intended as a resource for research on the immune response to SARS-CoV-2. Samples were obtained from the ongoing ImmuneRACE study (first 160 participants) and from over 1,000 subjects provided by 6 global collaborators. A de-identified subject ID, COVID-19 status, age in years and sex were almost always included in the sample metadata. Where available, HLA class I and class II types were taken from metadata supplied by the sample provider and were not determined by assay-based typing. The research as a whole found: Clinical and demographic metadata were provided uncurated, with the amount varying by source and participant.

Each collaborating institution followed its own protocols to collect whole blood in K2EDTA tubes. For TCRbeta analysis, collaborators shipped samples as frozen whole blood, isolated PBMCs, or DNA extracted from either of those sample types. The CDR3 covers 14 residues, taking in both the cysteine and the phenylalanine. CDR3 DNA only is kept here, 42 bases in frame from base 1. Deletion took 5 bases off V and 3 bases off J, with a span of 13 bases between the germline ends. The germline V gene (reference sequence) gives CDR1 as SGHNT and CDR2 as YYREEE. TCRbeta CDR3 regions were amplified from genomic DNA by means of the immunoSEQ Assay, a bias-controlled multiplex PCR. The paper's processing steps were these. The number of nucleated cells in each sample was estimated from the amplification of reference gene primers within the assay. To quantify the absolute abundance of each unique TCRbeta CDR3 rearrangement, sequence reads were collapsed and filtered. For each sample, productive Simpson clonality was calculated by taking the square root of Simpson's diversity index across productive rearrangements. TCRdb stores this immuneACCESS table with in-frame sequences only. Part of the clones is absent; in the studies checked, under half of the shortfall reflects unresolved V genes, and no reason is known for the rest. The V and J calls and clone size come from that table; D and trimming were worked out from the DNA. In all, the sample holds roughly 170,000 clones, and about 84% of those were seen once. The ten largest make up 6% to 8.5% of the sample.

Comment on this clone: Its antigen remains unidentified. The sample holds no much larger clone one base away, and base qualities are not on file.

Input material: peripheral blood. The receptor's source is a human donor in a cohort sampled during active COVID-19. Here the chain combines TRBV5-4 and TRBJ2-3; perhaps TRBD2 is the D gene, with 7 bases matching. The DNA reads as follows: TGTGCCAGCAGGAGGGGGGGCCGGACAGATACGCAGTATTTT. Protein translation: CASRRGGRTDTQYF. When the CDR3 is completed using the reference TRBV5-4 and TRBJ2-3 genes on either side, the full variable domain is ETGVTQSPTHLIKTRGQQVTLRCSSQSGHNTVSWYQQALGQGPQFIFQYYREEENGRGNFPPRFSGLQFPNYSSELNVNALELDDSALYLCASRRGGRTDTQYFGPGTRLTVL.